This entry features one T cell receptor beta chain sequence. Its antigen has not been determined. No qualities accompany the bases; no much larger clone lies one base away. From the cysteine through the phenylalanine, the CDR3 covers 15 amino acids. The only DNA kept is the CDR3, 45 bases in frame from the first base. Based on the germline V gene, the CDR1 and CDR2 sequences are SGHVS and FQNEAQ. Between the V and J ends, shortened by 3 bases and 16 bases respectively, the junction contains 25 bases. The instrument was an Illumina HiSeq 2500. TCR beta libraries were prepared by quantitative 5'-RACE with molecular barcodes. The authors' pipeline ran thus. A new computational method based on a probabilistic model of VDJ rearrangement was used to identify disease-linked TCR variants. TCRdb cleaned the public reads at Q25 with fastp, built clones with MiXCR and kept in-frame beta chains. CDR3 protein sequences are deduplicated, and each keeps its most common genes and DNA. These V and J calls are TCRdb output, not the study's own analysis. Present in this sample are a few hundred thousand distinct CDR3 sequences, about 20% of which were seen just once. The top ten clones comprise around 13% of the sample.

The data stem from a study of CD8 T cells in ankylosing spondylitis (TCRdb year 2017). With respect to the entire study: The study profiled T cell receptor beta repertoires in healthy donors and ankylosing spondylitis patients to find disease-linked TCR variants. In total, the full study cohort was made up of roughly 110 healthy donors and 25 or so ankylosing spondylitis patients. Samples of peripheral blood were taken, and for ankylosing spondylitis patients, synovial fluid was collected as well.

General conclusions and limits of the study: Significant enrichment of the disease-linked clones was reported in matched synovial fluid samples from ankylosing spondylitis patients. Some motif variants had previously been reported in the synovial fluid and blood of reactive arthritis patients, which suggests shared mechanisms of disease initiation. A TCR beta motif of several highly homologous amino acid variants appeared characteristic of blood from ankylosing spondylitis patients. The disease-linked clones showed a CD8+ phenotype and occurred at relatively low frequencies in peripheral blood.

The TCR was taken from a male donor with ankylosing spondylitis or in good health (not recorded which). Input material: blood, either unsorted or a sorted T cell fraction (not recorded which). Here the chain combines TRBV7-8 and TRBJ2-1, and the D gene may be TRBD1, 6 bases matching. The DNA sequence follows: TGTGCCAGCAGCTTCCCGGGACACCCTTTAGGCGCACCTTTCTTC. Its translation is CASSFPGHPLGAPFF.